A single sample is the source of the 16 T cell receptor beta chains below, sequenced in a study of radiotherapy plus CTLA-4 blockade in lung cancer. Some clones are missing from TCRdb's copy, which holds only in-frame ones; the method was immunoSEQ multiplex PCR. This sample yields tens of thousands of clones, of which 77% are seen a single time; around 4.2% belongs to the top ten. The sample in question was peripheral blood, obtained from a patient treated with radiotherapy plus ipilimumab. These receptor sequences come from a human donor with non-small cell lung cancer who had a partial response to radiotherapy plus ipilimumab.

This chain links TRBV27 with TRBJ2-6; D not certain. Per the germline V gene, CDR1 is MNHEY and CDR2 is SMNVEV (reference sequence). The CDR3 is 14 amino acids. Trimming left V 4 bases short and J 0 bases short, with 4 bases between. The CDR3 DNA reads TGTGCCAGCAGTTGGAGCTCTGGGGCCAACGTCCTGACTTTC. It yields the protein CASSWSSGANVLTF.

The rearrangement joins TRBV5-6 to TRBJ1-6; TRBD1 is a possible D gene (6 bases). Germline-derived CDR1 and CDR2 are SGHDT and YYEEEE. Trimming shortened V by 5 bases and J by 2 bases, and 17 bases separated the two germline ends. This CDR3 contains 17 residues. DNA of the CDR3: TGTGCCAGCAGGCCGGCCCTTCAGGGGACCTATAATTCACCCCTCCACTTT. Protein product: CASRPALQGTYNSPLHF.

The chain has TRBV11-1 and TRBJ1-4; maybe TRBD1 (6 bases). From germline, CDR1 is SGHAT and CDR2 FQDESV (reference sequence). The CDR3 runs 16 residues. Trimming pared 5 bases from V and 5 bases from J, leaving 18 bases between. CDR3 DNA: TGTGCCAGCAGCCCCCGGAGGACAGCAATCAATGAAAAACTGTTTTTT. The encoded protein is CASSPRRTAINEKLFF.

The chain links TRBV7-6 to TRBJ2-3; TRBD1 aligns across 10 bases. The CDR3 length is 17 residues. After removal of 1 base from V and 2 bases from J, the junction contained 6 bases not matched to a gene. CDR1 and CDR2 (germline): SGHVS, FNYEAQ. The CDR3 DNA follows: TGTGCCAGCAGCTTAGGAGACAGGGGGCTTTTCACAGATACGCAGTATTTT. It encodes CASSLGDRGLFTDTQYF. The variable domain in full, with the rest retrieved from reference TRBV7-6 and TRBJ2-3, is GAGVSQSPRYKVTKRGQDVALRCDPISGHVSLYWYRQALGQGPEFLTYFNYEAQQDKSGLPNDRFSAERPEGSISTLTIQRTEQRDSAMYRCASSLGDRGLFTDTQYFGPGTRLTVL.

The table lists this clone with a count of one. The chain has TRBV21-1 and TRBJ1-4. TRBV21-1 is reported as a pseudogene. The CDR3 has 16 residues. This CDR3 is CASSKSSTRSNEKLFF. CDR3 in DNA: TGTGCCAGCAGCAAATCCTCAACACGGAGTAATGAAAAACTGTTTTTT.

This clone turned up a few times. CDR3 region: CASSQGDGGTNSPLHF. In DNA form, the CDR3 reads TGCGCCAGCAGTCAGGGGGATGGGGGGACCAATTCACCCCTCCACTTT. The rearrangement joins TRBV23-1 to TRBJ1-6; D might be TRBD1 (5 bases). TRBV23-1 is an ORF; its function is uncertain. V shed 3 bases and J shed 7 bases, with 16 bases lying between them. The CDR3 loop spans 16 amino acids.

In nucleotides, the CDR3 is TGCGCCAGCAGCTTAGCGGGGACGGACAGAGGAAACACCATATATTTT. It is translated as CASSLAGTDRGNTIYF. The rearrangement uses TRBV5-1 and TRBJ1-3; possibly TRBD1 for D (6 bases). The ends were cut back, 2 bases at V and 4 bases at J, with 16 bases in the middle. The germline V gene encodes CDR1 SGHRS and CDR2 YFSETQ. The CDR3 length is 16 residues. The complete variable domain, with remaining parts taken from reference TRBV5-1 and TRBJ1-3, reads KAGVTQTPRYLIKTRGQQVTLSCSPISGHRSVSWYQQTPGQGLQFLFEYFSETQRNKGNFPGRFSGRQFSNSRSEMNVSTLELGDSALYLCASSLAGTDRGNTIYFGEGSWLTVV.

Concerning this clone itself: A junction end diverges from the germline sequence, so it may reflect a read error. This chain links TRBV5-1 with TRBJ1-2; tentative D call: TRBD1 (6 bases). The CDR3 covers 13 residues. Germline CDR1 reads SGHRS; CDR2 reads YFSETQ. The CDR3 is CASSPGGGLGGIF. The CDR3 region has the DNA TGCGCCAGCAGCCCGGGGGGGGGCCTTGGTGGGATCTTC.

This clone was counted a single time. The chain has TRBV10-3 and TRBJ1-4; maybe TRBD1 (6 bases). The CDR3 length is 12 residues. Between the trimmed V and J ends, which lost 10 bases and 8 bases, there was a span of 14 bases. The germline gives CDR1 ENHRY, CDR2 SYGVKD. The CDR3 DNA follows: TGTGCCACCGCTGACAGGAGAGAAAAACTGTTTTTT. It codes for CATADRREKLFF.

The chain employs TRBV6-5 and TRBJ1-1; TRBD1 aligns across 7 bases. Germline CDR1 reads MNHEY; CDR2 reads SVGAGI. This CDR3 is built from 14 residues. J lost 2 bases, V lost 6 bases, and 6 bases had no gene match. Here the CDR3 DNA reads TGTGCCAGCAGAACCGGGACAGCTAACACTGAAGCTTTCTTT. Protein product: CASRTGTANTEAFF.

As DNA, the CDR3 is TGTGCCAGCAGCCCCCGGGACAGCTACACCGGGGAGCTGTTTTTT. It translates to CASSPRDSYTGELFF. The chain is built from TRBV9 and TRBJ2-2; 7 positions match TRBD1. V trimming: 4 bases; J trimming: 3 bases; junction bases outside the gene matches: 6. The CDR3 totals 15 residues. Germline V lookup: CDR1 SGDLS, CDR2 YYNGEE.

The CDR3 bases are TGTGCCAGCAGTCTCTCGGGACAGGGAAATGGCTACACCTTC. Amino acid sequence: CASSLSGQGNGYTF. This chain links TRBV6-1 with TRBJ1-2; TRBD1 agrees at 9 bases. The V gene's germline CDR1 is MNHNS and CDR2 SASEGT. This CDR3 is built from 14 residues. After removal of 5 bases from V and 6 bases from J, the junction contained 7 bases not matched to a gene.

The rearrangement links TRBV5-5 to TRBJ1-1, with D perhaps TRBD1 (6 bases). This CDR3 contains 15 residues. V was pared by 0 bases and J by 4 bases, with 13 bases between. Germline-derived CDR1 and CDR2 are SGHKS and YYEKEE (reference sequence). The CDR3 bases are TGTGCCAGCAGCTTGGCCGGACAGATGGCCACTGAAGCTTTCTTT. Amino acid sequence: CASSLAGQMATEAFF.

This chain uses TRBV27 with TRBJ2-2; 10 positions match TRBD2. V lost 7 bases and J lost 3; bases outside the gene matches: 11. The length of the CDR3 is 17 residues. Looked up from germline, CDR1 is MNHEY and CDR2 is SMNVEV (reference sequence). In nucleotides, the CDR3 is TGTGCCAGCAATAGGACTCAGCTAGCGGGGGACACCGGGGAGCTGTTTTTT. Translated: CASNRTQLAGDTGELFF.

This clone was detected only once. The chain uses TRBV4-3 and TRBJ1-5; no clear D gene. The V gene lost 1 base and the J gene lost 5 bases, with 6 bases spanning the gap. The germline CDR1 and CDR2 sequences are LGHNA and YSLEER. This CDR3 comprises 13 residues. The CDR3 DNA reads as TGCGCCAGCAGCCAAGGAGGGCATCAGCCCCAGCATTTT. As protein: CASSQGGHQPQHF.

Worth noting for this clone: Other nucleotide sequences from this sample produce the same CDR3. CDR3 in amino acids: CASSLQGTGDSPLHF. CDR3 coding DNA: TGTGCCAGCAGTTTACAAGGGACAGGGGATTCACCCCTCCACTTT. This sequence joins TRBV27 and TRBJ1-6, with 10 nucleotides matching TRBD1. Germline loops: CDR1 MNHEY, CDR2 SMNVEV (reference sequence). V was pared by 2 bases and J by 8 bases, with 3 bases of the junction left unmatched. The CDR3 has 15 amino acids.